The rows below give T cell receptor beta chains drawn from one sample of a study of blood T cell repertoires in COVID-19. Using immunoSEQ multiplex PCR, the repertoire was profiled, and TCRdb retains in-frame clones only, with some absent. The repertoire holds about 220,000 clones, with about 91% as singletons. The sequenced sample was PBMCs or T cells enriched from blood (not recorded which). The receptors derive from a woman in her 30s with acute COVID-19. Both conserved end residues are part of each CDR3. D genes are given only for firm matches. The size field is filled for only some rows; it gives once, few, many or a size class.

v_call: TRBV29-1; clone_size: .; j_call: TRBJ2-5; d_call: TRBD2; cdr3_nt: TGCAGCGTTGAATATGCGGGGGGCCAAGAGACCCAGTACTTC; cdr3_aa: CSVEYAGGQETQYF
v_call: TRBV4-2; clone_size: .; j_call: TRBJ1-6; d_call: .; cdr3_nt: TGTGCCAGCAGCCAAGATATAGCGGTTCCTCCTTCACCCCTCCACTTT; cdr3_aa: CASSQDIAVPPSPLHF
v_call: TRBV10-3; clone_size: .; j_call: TRBJ2-1; d_call: TRBD1; cdr3_nt: TGTGCCATCAGACGTTTGGGACAGGGGGCGCTCCTAGGGTACAATGAGCAGTTCTTC; cdr3_aa: CAIRRLGQGALLGYNEQFF
v_call: TRBV7-8; clone_size: .; j_call: TRBJ2-7; d_call: TRBD2; cdr3_nt: TGTGCCAGCAGTCCCTTAGCGGGGGGTTACGAGCAGTACTTC; cdr3_aa: CASSPLAGGYEQYF
v_call: TRBV18; clone_size: once; j_call: TRBJ1-6; d_call: .; cdr3_nt: TGTGCCAGCTCGCCAGGACTGCTCTATAATTCACCCCTCCACTTT; cdr3_aa: CASSPGLLYNSPLHF
v_call: TRBV12-1; clone_size: .; j_call: TRBJ1-2; d_call: .; cdr3_nt: TGTGCCAGCAGCTTTTTAAGCCGGGTCCTGACAGCAATCTATGGCTACACCTTC; cdr3_aa: CASSFLSRVLTAIYGYTF
v_call: TRBV5-5; clone_size: .; j_call: TRBJ2-7; d_call: TRBD1; cdr3_nt: TGTGCCAGCAGCCTGGGACAGAATTACGAGCAGTACTTC; cdr3_aa: CASSLGQNYEQYF
v_call: TRBV5-1; clone_size: few; j_call: TRBJ2-7; d_call: .; cdr3_nt: TGCGCCAGCAGCGTCGGGTCAGGGTCCTACGAGCAGTACTTC; cdr3_aa: CASSVGSGSYEQYF
v_call: TRBV20-1; clone_size: .; j_call: TRBJ1-4; d_call: .; cdr3_nt: TGCAGTGCTAGTTTAACACAGAACAATGAAAAACTGTTTTTT; cdr3_aa: CSASLTQNNEKLFF
v_call: TRBV5-5; clone_size: .; j_call: TRBJ1-2; d_call: .; cdr3_nt: TGTGCCAGCAGGCCTGACACCGGCATTTTCTATGGCTACACCTTC; cdr3_aa: CASRPDTGIFYGYTF
v_call: TRBV7-9; clone_size: .; j_call: TRBJ1-2; d_call: TRBD1; cdr3_nt: TGTGCCAGCAGCTACGAATTGACAGGGTCTAACTATGGCTACACCTTC; cdr3_aa: CASSYELTGSNYGYTF